Here is one T cell receptor (beta chain) with its context. Every patient had bone marrow sampled while the disease was active. The data are from a study of read filtering for tumor transcriptome and immune sequencing. About the study: Revised staging placed roughly eight patients in R-ISS I, some 17 in II, over 5 in III.

CDR3 size: 15 residues. The V gene's germline CDR1 is KGHSH and CDR2 LQKENI. V was pared by 3 bases and J by 0 bases, with 3 bases of the junction left unmatched. From about 0.4 ug of RNA, a library with molecular barcoded alpha/delta and beta/gamma adaptors was made. MiXCR, run by TCRdb on the reads, gives a single entry per CDR3 protein. The sample consists of about 15,000 distinct CDR3 sequences, over 20% of them appearing once. The clonotype was recovered from a donor aged 40 or over with multiple myeloma. Sequencing was performed on a population of CD138-negative cells sorted from bone marrow. The genes are TRBV18 and TRBJ1-1; 8 nucleotides line up with TRBD1. The CDR3 spells CASSPPDRVNTEAFF. The CDR3 DNA reads TGTGCCAGCTCACCGCCGGACAGGGTGAACACTGAAGCTTTCTTT.